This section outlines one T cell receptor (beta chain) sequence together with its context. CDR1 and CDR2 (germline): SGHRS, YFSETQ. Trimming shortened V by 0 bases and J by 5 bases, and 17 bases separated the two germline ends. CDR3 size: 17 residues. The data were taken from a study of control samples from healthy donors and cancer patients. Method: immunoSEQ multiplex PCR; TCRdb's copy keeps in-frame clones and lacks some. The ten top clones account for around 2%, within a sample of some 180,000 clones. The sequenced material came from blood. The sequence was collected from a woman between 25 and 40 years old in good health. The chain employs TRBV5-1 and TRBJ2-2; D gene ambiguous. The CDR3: CASSLEARVSRTGELFF. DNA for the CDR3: TGCGCCAGCAGCTTGGAGGCCCGGGTATCGAGGACCGGGGAGCTGTTTTTT.